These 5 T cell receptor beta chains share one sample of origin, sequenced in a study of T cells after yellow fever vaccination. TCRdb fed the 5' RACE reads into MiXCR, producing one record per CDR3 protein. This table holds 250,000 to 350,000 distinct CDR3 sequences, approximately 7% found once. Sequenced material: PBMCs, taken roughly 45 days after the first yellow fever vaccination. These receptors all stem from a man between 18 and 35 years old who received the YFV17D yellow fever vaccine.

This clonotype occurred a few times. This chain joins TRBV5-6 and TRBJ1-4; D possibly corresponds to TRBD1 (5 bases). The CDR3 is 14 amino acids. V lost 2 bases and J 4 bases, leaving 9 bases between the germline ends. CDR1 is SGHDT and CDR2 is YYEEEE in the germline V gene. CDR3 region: CASSFRQINEKLFF. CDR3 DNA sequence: TGTGCCAGCAGCTTCCGACAGATTAATGAAAAACTGTTTTTT.

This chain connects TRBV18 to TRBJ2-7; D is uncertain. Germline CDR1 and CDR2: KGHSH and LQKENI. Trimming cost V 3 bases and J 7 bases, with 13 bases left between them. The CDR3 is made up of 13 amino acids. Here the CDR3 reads CASSPQARTEQYV. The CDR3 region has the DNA TGTGCCAGCTCACCCCAGGCGCGGACGGAGCAGTACGTC.

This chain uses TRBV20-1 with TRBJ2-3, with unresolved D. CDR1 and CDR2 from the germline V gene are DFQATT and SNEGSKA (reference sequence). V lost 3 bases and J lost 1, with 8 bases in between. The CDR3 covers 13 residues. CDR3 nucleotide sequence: TGCAGTGCTAGGAGTGTCGGCACAGATACGCAGTATTTT. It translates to CSARSVGTDTQYF.

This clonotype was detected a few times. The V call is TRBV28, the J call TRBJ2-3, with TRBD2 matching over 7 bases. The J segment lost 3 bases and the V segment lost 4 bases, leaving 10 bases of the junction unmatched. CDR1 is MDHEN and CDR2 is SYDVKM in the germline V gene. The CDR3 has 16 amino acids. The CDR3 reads CASSSRLAGETDTQYF. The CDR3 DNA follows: TGTGCCAGCAGTTCCCGTTTGGCGGGGGAGACAGATACGCAGTATTTT. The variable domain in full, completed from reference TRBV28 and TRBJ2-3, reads DVKVTQSSRYLVKRTGEKVFLECVQDMDHENMFWYRQDPGLGLRLIYFSYDVKMKEKGDIPEGYSVSREKKERFSLILESASTNQTSMYLCASSSRLAGETDTQYFGPGTRLTVL.

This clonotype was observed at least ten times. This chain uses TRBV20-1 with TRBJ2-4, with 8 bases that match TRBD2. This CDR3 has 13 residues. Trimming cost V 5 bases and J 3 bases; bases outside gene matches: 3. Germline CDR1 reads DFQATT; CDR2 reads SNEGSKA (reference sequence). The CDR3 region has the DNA TGCAGTGCTCCCGGGACTAGCAAAAACATTCAGTACTTC. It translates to CSAPGTSKNIQYF.